The clone carrying this TCR beta chain appeared a single time. What it recognizes is unknown. The data originate from a study of cytomegalovirus exposure and HLA in healthy donors. Study summary: An earlier analysis identified 120 million or so unique TCR beta sequences in 150 million to 200 million T cells.

This PCR relied on a set of 60 Vbeta primers and 13 Jbeta primers. Clones were read by immunoSEQ multiplex PCR, and TCRdb kept only the in-frame ones, dropping some. This sample has tens of thousands of clones, with 82% found just once. Germline CDR1 reads LGHNA; CDR2 reads YSLEER. V gave up 4 bases and J gave up 7 bases, with 11 bases separating them. The CDR3 consists of 12 residues. Broader study findings: Of the V segments, some could not be distinguished, including TRBV6-2 and TRBV6-3, and were excluded. It was shown in a later analysis that HLA-associated TCR beta chains were more clonally expanded than other, equally common chains.

The origin of this receptor is a woman aged 18-29 years in good health and CMV-seropositive. The gene calls are TRBV4-3 and TRBJ2-7, with D unclear. The material sequenced was PBMCs. The CDR3 DNA reads as TGCGCCAGCAGCCGAGCAGACGGGGAGCAGTACTTC. Its translation is CASSRADGEQYF.